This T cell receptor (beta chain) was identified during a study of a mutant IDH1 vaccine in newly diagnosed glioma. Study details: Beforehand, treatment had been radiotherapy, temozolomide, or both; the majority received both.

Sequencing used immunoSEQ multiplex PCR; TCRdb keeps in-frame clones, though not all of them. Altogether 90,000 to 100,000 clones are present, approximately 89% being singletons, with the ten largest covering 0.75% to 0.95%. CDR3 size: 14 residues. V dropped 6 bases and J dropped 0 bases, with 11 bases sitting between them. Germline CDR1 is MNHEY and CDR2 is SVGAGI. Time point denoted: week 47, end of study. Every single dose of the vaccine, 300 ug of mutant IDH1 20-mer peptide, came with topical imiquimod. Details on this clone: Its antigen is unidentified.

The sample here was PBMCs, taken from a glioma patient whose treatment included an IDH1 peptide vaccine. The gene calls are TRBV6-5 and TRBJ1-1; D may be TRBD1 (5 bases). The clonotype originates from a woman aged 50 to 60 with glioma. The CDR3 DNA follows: TGTGCCAGCAGGTATAAGGGGATGAACACTGAAGCTTTCTTT. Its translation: CASRYKGMNTEAFF.